The rows below give T cell receptor beta chains drawn from one sample of a study of blood T cell repertoires in COVID-19. Using immunoSEQ multiplex PCR, the repertoire was profiled, and TCRdb retains in-frame clones only, with some absent. The table includes roughly 150,000 clones, 80% to 90% detected once. What was sequenced was peripheral blood. These receptors all come from a woman between 45 and 65 years old with COVID-19, enrolled during active disease. Each CDR3 is given with its conserved first and last residue. A D gene is named only where the DNA matches it firmly. Size tells how often a clone was seen (once, few, many) or the class of an expanded clone, and some rows leave it out.

v_gene: TRBV2
abundance: NA
j_gene: TRBJ2-3
d_gene: NA
CDR3aa: CASSEGKWKQGSDTQYF
CDR3nt: TGTGCCAGCAGTGAAGGGAAGTGGAAACAGGGATCAGATACGCAGTATTTT

v_gene: TRBV12-3/TRBV12-4
abundance: NA
j_gene: TRBJ2-7
d_gene: NA
CDR3aa: CASSFTGSYEQYF
CDR3nt: TGTGCCAGCAGTTTCACAGGGAGCTACGAGCAGTACTTC

v_gene: TRBV9
abundance: NA
j_gene: TRBJ2-5
d_gene: TRBD1
CDR3aa: CASSKGTVQETQYF
CDR3nt: TGTGCCAGCAGCAAGGGGACAGTACAAGAGACCCAGTACTTC

v_gene: TRBV28
abundance: NA
j_gene: TRBJ1-4
d_gene: NA
CDR3aa: CASTPSTSEKLFF
CDR3nt: TGTGCCAGCACCCCGAGCACGTCTGAAAAACTGTTTTTT

v_gene: TRBV28
abundance: NA
j_gene: TRBJ1-1
d_gene: TRBD1
CDR3aa: CASEGAGRTEAFF
CDR3nt: TGTGCCAGTGAGGGGGCCGGGCGAACTGAAGCTTTCTTT

v_gene: TRBV3-1/TRBV3-2
abundance: NA
j_gene: TRBJ2-2
d_gene: TRBD2
CDR3aa: CASSRGGQNTGELFF
CDR3nt: TGTGCCAGCAGCCGCGGGGGGCAGAACACCGGGGAGCTGTTTTTT

v_gene: TRBV7-2
abundance: NA
j_gene: TRBJ2-3
d_gene: NA
CDR3aa: CASSPAGTSTDTQYF
CDR3nt: TGTGCCAGCAGCCCAGCCGGGACAAGCACAGATACGCAGTATTTT

v_gene: TRBV5-6
abundance: NA
j_gene: TRBJ1-5
d_gene: NA
CDR3aa: CASSFRGGNQPQHF
CDR3nt: TGTGCCAGCAGCTTCCGGGGGGGGAATCAGCCCCAGCATTTT

v_gene: TRBV27
abundance: NA
j_gene: TRBJ1-5
d_gene: NA
CDR3aa: CASSLSGGWQPQHF
CDR3nt: TGTGCCAGCAGTTTATCGGGGGGTTGGCAGCCCCAGCATTTT

v_gene: TRBV7-8
abundance: NA
j_gene: TRBJ1-3
d_gene: NA
CDR3aa: CASSLVTILSGNTIYF
CDR3nt: TGTGCCAGCAGCTTAGTCACTATCCTATCTGGAAACACCATATATTTT

v_gene: TRBV27
abundance: NA
j_gene: TRBJ1-4
d_gene: NA
CDR3aa: CASSPIGGGTTNEKLFF
CDR3nt: TGTGCCAGCAGTCCCATAGGGGGAGGGACAACTAATGAAAAACTGTTTTTT

v_gene: TRBV7-9
abundance: NA
j_gene: TRBJ2-1
d_gene: NA
CDR3aa: CASSLVRSLASYNEQFF
CDR3nt: TGTGCCAGCAGCTTAGTCCGGTCCCTAGCTTCCTACAATGAGCAGTTCTTC

v_gene: TRBV13
abundance: NA
j_gene: TRBJ2-6
d_gene: NA
CDR3aa: CASSLRPEGDGALSGANVLTF
CDR3nt: TGTGCCAGCAGCTTACGTCCGGAGGGTGACGGAGCCCTCTCTGGGGCCAACGTCCTGACTTTC

v_gene: TRBV5-4
abundance: NA
j_gene: TRBJ2-7
d_gene: NA
CDR3aa: CASSLDRDRSSYEQYF
CDR3nt: TGTGCCAGCAGCTTGGACAGGGATCGGTCTTCCTACGAGCAGTACTTC

v_gene: TRBV2
abundance: NA
j_gene: TRBJ2-3
d_gene: NA
CDR3aa: CASSDRARGTDTQYF
CDR3nt: TGTGCCAGCAGTGACCGAGCTCGGGGGACAGATACGCAGTATTTT

v_gene: TRBV30
abundance: NA
j_gene: TRBJ2-3
d_gene: TRBD2
CDR3aa: CAWSLLGGASDTQYF
CDR3nt: TGTGCCTGGAGCCTTCTCGGGGGGGCATCAGATACGCAGTATTTT

v_gene: TRBV30
abundance: NA
j_gene: TRBJ2-2
d_gene: TRBD1
CDR3aa: CAWSMVTGGPRELFF
CDR3nt: TGTGCCTGGAGTATGGTGACAGGGGGCCCCAGGGAGCTGTTTTTT

v_gene: TRBV4-1
abundance: few
j_gene: TRBJ2-5
d_gene: TRBD2
CDR3aa: CASSQEGVTSGGARETQYF
CDR3nt: TGCGCCAGCAGCCAAGAAGGGGTCACTAGCGGGGGGGCCAGAGAGACCCAGTACTTC

v_gene: TRBV5-1
abundance: NA
j_gene: TRBJ1-4
d_gene: NA
CDR3aa: CASTWELATNEKLFF
CDR3nt: TGCGCCAGCACCTGGGAACTAGCAACTAATGAAAAACTGTTTTTT

v_gene: TRBV4-1
abundance: NA
j_gene: TRBJ1-6
d_gene: NA
CDR3aa: CASSQFGRSPLHF
CDR3nt: TGCGCCAGCAGCCAATTTGGGAGGTCACCCCTCCACTTT

v_gene: TRBV5-4
abundance: NA
j_gene: TRBJ2-2
d_gene: TRBD1
CDR3aa: CASSYYTGTGGTGELFF
CDR3nt: TGTGCCAGCAGTTATTACACCGGGACAGGGGGGACCGGGGAGCTGTTTTTT

v_gene: TRBV15
abundance: NA
j_gene: TRBJ2-7
d_gene: TRBD1
CDR3aa: CATSRDGQGDYEQYF
CDR3nt: TGTGCCACCAGCAGAGATGGACAGGGGGACTACGAGCAGTACTTC

v_gene: TRBV19
abundance: NA
j_gene: TRBJ2-5
d_gene: TRBD1
CDR3aa: CASSIDRTGGGRETQYF
CDR3nt: TGTGCCAGTAGTATAGATCGAACAGGGGGCGGGAGAGAGACCCAGTACTTC

v_gene: TRBV4-3
abundance: NA
j_gene: TRBJ2-7
d_gene: TRBD2
CDR3aa: CASSQFHQGGVTLYEQYF
CDR3nt: TGCGCCAGCAGCCAATTCCATCAGGGAGGGGTTACCCTCTACGAGCAGTACTTC

v_gene: TRBV4-3
abundance: NA
j_gene: TRBJ2-3
d_gene: NA
CDR3aa: CASSQETSVRQYF
CDR3nt: TGCGCCAGCAGCCAAGAGACTAGTGTGAGGCAGTATTTT

v_gene: TRBV6-2/TRBV6-3
abundance: NA
j_gene: TRBJ2-7
d_gene: NA
CDR3aa: CASSSPTLRYEQYF
CDR3nt: TGTGCCAGCAGTTCGCCGACCTTGAGGTACGAGCAGTACTTC

v_gene: TRBV6-1
abundance: NA
j_gene: TRBJ2-7
d_gene: TRBD2
CDR3aa: CASSERWGGSTYEQYF
CDR3nt: TGTGCCAGCAGTGAACGTTGGGGGGGTTCGACCTACGAGCAGTACTTC

v_gene: TRBV4-2
abundance: NA
j_gene: TRBJ2-3
d_gene: NA
CDR3aa: CASSQEARGRTDTQYF
CDR3nt: TGTGCCAGCAGCCAAGAGGCCAGGGGAAGGACAGATACGCAGTATTTT

v_gene: TRBV5-6
abundance: NA
j_gene: TRBJ2-5
d_gene: NA
CDR3aa: CASSLNARARNSETQYF
CDR3nt: TGTGCCAGCAGTTTAAATGCCAGGGCTCGAAATTCGGAGACCCAGTACTTC